Below, one T cell receptor beta chain is given with its context. Its recognized antigen is unknown. It has no much larger one-base neighbor in the sample; base qualities were not kept. This record comes from a study of a mutant IDH1 vaccine in newly diagnosed glioma (TCRdb year 2021). For the study in its entirety: Patients received eight vaccinations in weeks 1, 3, 5, 7, 11, 15, 19 and 23, corresponding to visits V03 through V10. Of the roughly 32 treated patients, 62.5% were male and roughly 40% were female, and a mean age of 40.4 years was recorded. Prior to enrollment, standard therapy consisting of radiotherapy alone, temozolomide alone, or radiochemotherapy with temozolomide had been administered to patients, with the combination being received by most patients. Peripheral blood samples were drawn at six visits, namely V03 (baseline), V05, V07, V10, V12 and V13. For exploratory analyses, 25 to 30 treated patients had longitudinal TCRB deep sequencing done wherever samples were available. Vaccination was initiated 4-6 weeks after radiotherapy alone, or concurrently with temozolomide cycles in the chemotherapy-containing groups.

The time point tag for this specimen amounts to: week 11, during vaccination. A 20-mer mutant IDH1 peptide at 300 micrograms in Montanide made up each vaccine dose, which was injected subcutaneously together with topical imiquimod. The donors had newly diagnosed IDH1-mutant astrocytomas of WHO grade 3 or 4 that showed loss of nuclear ATRX. The samples were drawn from NOA16, a multicentre, single-arm, open-label phase I trial in Germany that tested a mutant IDH1 peptide vaccine in humans for the first time. The DNeasy Blood and Tissue Kit was used to extract genomic DNA from EDTA blood for TCRB sequencing. Findings and caveats that apply to the study as a whole: According to the authors, sample limitations meant that analyses of patient blood samples could not be reproduced. Changes in the top peripheral T cell clonotypes picked up by TCRB sequencing did not appear to be linked to pseudoprogression. Immune responses induced by the vaccine were seen in 93.3% of patients across multiple MHC alleles. Selection of PBMC samples for TCRB deep sequencing was based on availability.

Library creation used the immunoSEQ multiplex PCR assay. Rearranged TCR beta chain sequences were amplified using the hsTCRB Kit according to the manufacturer's protocol. Sequencing of TCRB libraries was carried out on an Illumina MiSeq. The authors' analysis ran thus. The kit vendor's proprietary platform handled demultiplexing, trimming and gene mapping. Entries here come from immuneACCESS through TCRdb and include only in-frame sequences with V and J called. Some clones fail to appear in such tables; in the studies checked, an unresolved V gene covers under half of the shortfall, and the cause of the remainder is unknown. V, J and clone size reflect that table, while D and trimming were determined from the DNA. The sample table lists about 61,000 clones, about four fifths of them with a count of one. The ten largest make up around 6.5% of the sample. The TCR originated in a man aged 45-65 years with glioma. The starting material was PBMCs, obtained from a glioma patient whose treatment included an IDH1 peptide vaccine.

The nucleotide sequence reads TGTGCCACCCGAATGGGAAAGGCTACGTACGAGCAGTACTTC. The resulting protein is CATRMGKATYEQYF. The sequence joins TRBV2 to TRBJ2-7, with an unclear D gene assignment. The V and J ends are trimmed by 10 bases and 4 bases, leaving 20 bases between them. CDR1 and CDR2, looked up from the germline V gene, are SNHLY and FYNNEI. The CDR3 measures 14 amino acids from cysteine to phenylalanine. The kept DNA is CDR3 alone, 42 bases in frame from the first base. Supplemented by the reference TRBV2 and TRBJ2-7 proteins around the CDR3, the complete variable domain is EPEVTQTPSHQVTQMGQEVILRCVPISNHLYFYWYRQILGQKVEFLVSFYNNEISEKSEIFDDQFSVERPDGSNFTLKIRSTKLEDSAMYFCATRMGKATYEQYFGPGTRLTVT.